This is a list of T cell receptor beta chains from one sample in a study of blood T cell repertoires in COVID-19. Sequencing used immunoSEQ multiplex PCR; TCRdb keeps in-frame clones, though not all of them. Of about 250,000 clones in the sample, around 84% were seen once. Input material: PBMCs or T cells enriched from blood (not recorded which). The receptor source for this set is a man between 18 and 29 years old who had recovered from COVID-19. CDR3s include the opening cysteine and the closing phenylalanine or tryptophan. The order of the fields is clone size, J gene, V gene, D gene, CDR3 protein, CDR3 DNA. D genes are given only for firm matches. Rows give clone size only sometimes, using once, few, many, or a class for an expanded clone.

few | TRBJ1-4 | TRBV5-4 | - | CASSLMGAAEKLFF | TGTGCCAGCAGCTTAATGGGGGCAGCTGAAAAACTGTTTTTT
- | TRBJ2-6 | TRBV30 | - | CAWTKGVSGANVLTF | TGTGCCTGGACCAAAGGGGTCTCTGGGGCCAACGTCCTGACTTTC
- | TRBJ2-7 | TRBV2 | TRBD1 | CASSDAQGLYEQYF | TGTGCCAGCAGTGACGCACAGGGGCTGTACGAGCAGTACTTC
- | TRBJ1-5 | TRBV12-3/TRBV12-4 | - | CASNRDNQPQHF | TGTGCCAGCAACAGGGACAATCAGCCCCAGCATTTT
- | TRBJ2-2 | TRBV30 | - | CAWSKKGQGVGELFF | TGTGCCTGGAGTAAAAAGGGCCAGGGTGTCGGGGAGCTGTTTTTT
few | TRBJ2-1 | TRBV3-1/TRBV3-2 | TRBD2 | CASSWTSSNEQFF | TGTGCCAGCAGTTGGACTAGCTCCAATGAGCAGTTCTTC
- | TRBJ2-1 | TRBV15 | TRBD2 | CATSTSGGHYNEQFF | TGTGCCACCAGCACTAGCGGGGGGCACTACAATGAGCAGTTCTTC
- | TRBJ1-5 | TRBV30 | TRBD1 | CAWSGQGNQPQHF | TGTGCCTGGAGCGGACAGGGCAATCAGCCCCAGCATTTT
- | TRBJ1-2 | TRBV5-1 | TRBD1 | CASSLPDRGYGYTF | TGCGCCAGCAGCTTGCCTGACAGGGGCTATGGCTACACCTTC
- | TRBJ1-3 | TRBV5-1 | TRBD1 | CASSLASQGSSGNTIYF | TGCGCCAGCAGCTTAGCCTCACAGGGGAGCTCTGGAAACACCATATATTTT
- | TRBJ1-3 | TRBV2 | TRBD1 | CAKMNRGSGNTIYF | TGTGCCAAGATGAACAGGGGGTCTGGAAACACCATATATTTT
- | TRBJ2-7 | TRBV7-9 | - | CASSPSEAGSNEQYF | TGTGCCAGCAGTCCCTCCGAGGCAGGGTCCAACGAGCAGTACTTC
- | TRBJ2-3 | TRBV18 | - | CASSPRGTYTDTQYF | TGTGCCAGCTCACCACGGGGGACATACACAGATACGCAGTATTTT
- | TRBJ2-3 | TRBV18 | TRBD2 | CASSQLAGSTDTQYF | TGTGCCAGCTCACAATTAGCGGGGAGCACAGATACGCAGTATTTT
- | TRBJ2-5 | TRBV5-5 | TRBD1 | CASSQARGETQYF | TGTGCCAGCAGCCAGGCCAGGGGGGAGACCCAGTACTTC
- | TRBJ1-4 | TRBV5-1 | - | CASRSDGHNEKLFF | TGCGCCAGCAGATCGGACGGACATAATGAAAAACTGTTTTTT
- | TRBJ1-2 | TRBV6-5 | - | CANSSPGTNYGYTF | TGTGCCAACAGTTCACCCGGGACTAACTATGGCTACACCTTC
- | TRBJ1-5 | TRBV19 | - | CASSPGRSQPQHF | TGTGCCAGTAGTCCCGGGAGGAGCCAGCCCCAGCATTTT
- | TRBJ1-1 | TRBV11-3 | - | CASSSGRVAFF | TGTGCCAGCAGCTCCGGGAGGGTAGCTTTCTTT
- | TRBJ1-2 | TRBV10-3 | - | CAIRGDMNYGYTF | TGTGCCATCAGGGGGGACATGAACTATGGCTACACCTTC
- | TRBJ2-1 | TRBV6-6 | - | CASSPSGWSSYNEQFF | TGTGCCAGCAGTCCCTCGGGATGGAGCTCCTACAATGAGCAGTTCTTC